The rows below give T cell receptor beta chains drawn from one sample of a study of blood T cell repertoires in COVID-19. Some clones are missing from TCRdb's copy, which holds only in-frame ones; the method was immunoSEQ multiplex PCR. This table has roughly 41,000 clones, 88% appearing once. Sequenced input: peripheral blood. Receptor source: a human donor in a cohort sampled during active COVID-19. The CDR3 runs from the conserved cysteine through the conserved F or W. Fields, in order: D gene, V gene, clone size, J gene, CDR3 DNA, CDR3 protein. A D gene is named only where the DNA matches it firmly. Part of the rows lack a size; the others show once, few, many or a class for expanded clones.

-	TRBV21-1	-	TRBJ2-7	TGTGCCAGCAGCCCGGCGGCTGCCCCTGTGGAGTCTCCGAAAAGTTACGAGCAGTACTTC	CASSPAAAPVESPKSYEQYF
-	TRBV10-3	-	TRBJ1-1	TGTGCCATCAGTGAGAGAAATGGACAGTCTGAAGCTTTCTTT	CAISERNGQSEAFF
TRBD2	TRBV27	few	TRBJ2-3	TGTGCCAGCAGTTTATCGTTGCTAGCGGGAGGAGATACGCAGTATTTT	CASSLSLLAGGDTQYF
-	TRBV28	-	TRBJ1-1	TGTGCCAGCAGTTTAAACAGGGAAGCTTTCTTT	CASSLNREAFF
-	TRBV9	-	TRBJ2-7	TGTGCCAGCAGCGCCAGACAGAGCTCCTACGAGCAGTACTTC	CASSARQSSYEQYF
TRBD1	TRBV28	-	TRBJ2-7	TGTGCCAGCAGTCCCTCCCGGACAGGTCCATACGAGCAGTACTTC	CASSPSRTGPYEQYF
TRBD1	TRBV19	few	TRBJ1-1	TGTGCCAGTAGTATAGTCGGACAGGGAAACACTGAAGCTTTCTTT	CASSIVGQGNTEAFF
-	TRBV27	-	TRBJ1-1	TGTGCCAGCAGTTTAGAGGGATTCGGGTACACTGAAGCTTTCTTT	CASSLEGFGYTEAFF
-	TRBV11-3	-	TRBJ2-2	TGTGCCAGCAGCTTTTGGGGGGAGACGAACACCGGGGAGCTGTTTTTT	CASSFWGETNTGELFF
TRBD2	TRBV15	-	TRBJ2-7	TGTGCCACCAGCAGAGGGGGACTAGCGTCCCACGAGCAGTACTTC	CATSRGGLASHEQYF
TRBD2	TRBV5-4	-	TRBJ2-7	TGTGCCAGCAGCCTCCCTGGACTAGCGGGATCCTACGAGCAGTACTTC	CASSLPGLAGSYEQYF
TRBD1	TRBV15	-	TRBJ2-7	TGTGCCACCAGCAAAGGGACAGGGGGTTATCACGAGCAGTACTTC	CATSKGTGGYHEQYF
-	TRBV21-1	-	TRBJ1-1	TGTGCCAGCAGCAAATGGGACAGGGGGTTTTTGGCTGAAGCTTTCTTT	CASSKWDRGFLAEAFF
TRBD1	TRBV13	-	TRBJ2-1	TGTGCCAGCAGCTCCAGGGGGCTTGGGTACAATGAGCAGTTCTTC	CASSSRGLGYNEQFF
-	TRBV28	-	TRBJ2-3	TGTGCCAGCAGTCCCCGCTTGAGGGCGGCAGATACGCAGTATTTT	CASSPRLRAADTQYF
-	TRBV28	once	TRBJ2-5	TGTGCCAGCAGTTTTTACCCGGACCAAGAGACCCAGTACTTC	CASSFYPDQETQYF
-	TRBV27	once	TRBJ2-7	TGTGCCAGCAGTTCGATTCTAGGGCAGTACTTC	CASSSILGQYF
-	TRBV28	-	TRBJ2-5	TGTGCCAGCAGGGAGGGGGCTGAGACCCAGTACTTC	CASREGAETQYF
-	TRBV12-3/TRBV12-4	-	TRBJ2-7	TGTGCCAGCCGCCTGGCTGGCGAGCAGTACTTC	CASRLAGEQYF
TRBD1	TRBV11-1	-	TRBJ2-2	TGTGCCAGCAGCTTAGTGACAGGGGTGACCGGGGAGCTGTTTTTT	CASSLVTGVTGELFF
TRBD2	TRBV29-1	-	TRBJ2-1	TGCAGCGTTGGTCGGGCGGGGGGTCGTTACAATGAGCAGTTCTTC	CSVGRAGGRYNEQFF
TRBD1	TRBV27	-	TRBJ1-6	TGTGCCAGCAGGACGGGACAGGGGGGTTCACCCCTCCACTTT	CASRTGQGGSPLHF
-	TRBV5-8	-	TRBJ2-1	TGTGCCAGTACCCGGGAGGAGCAGTTCTTC	CASTREEQFF
-	TRBV12-3/TRBV12-4	-	TRBJ2-2	TGTGCCAGCAGTTCTCCCGGGGAGCTGTTTTTT	CASSSPGELFF
-	TRBV7-2	-	TRBJ2-7	TGTGCCAGCAGCTTAGCGACCGGGAGCTCCTACGAGCAGTACTTC	CASSLATGSSYEQYF
TRBD2	TRBV19	once	TRBJ2-5	TGTGCCAGTAGTATGGGCGGGAGTCTTCTGGGGCAAGAGACCCAGTACTTC	CASSMGGSLLGQETQYF
-	TRBV21-1	-	TRBJ1-1	TGTGCCAGCACTTCGGACGGAGGGGACACTGAAGCTTTCTTT	CASTSDGGDTEAFF